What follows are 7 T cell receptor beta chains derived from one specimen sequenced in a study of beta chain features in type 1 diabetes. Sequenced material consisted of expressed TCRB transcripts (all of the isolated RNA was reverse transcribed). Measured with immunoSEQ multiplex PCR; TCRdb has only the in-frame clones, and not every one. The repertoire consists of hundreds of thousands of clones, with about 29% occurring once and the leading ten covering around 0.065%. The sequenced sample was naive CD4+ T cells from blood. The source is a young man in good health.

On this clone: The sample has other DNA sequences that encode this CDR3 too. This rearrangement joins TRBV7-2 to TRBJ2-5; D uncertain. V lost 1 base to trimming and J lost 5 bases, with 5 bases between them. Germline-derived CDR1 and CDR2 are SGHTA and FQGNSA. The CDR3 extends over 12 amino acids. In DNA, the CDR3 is TGTGCCAGCAGCTTAGTCCGTGAGACCCAGTACTTC. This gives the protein CASSLVRETQYF.

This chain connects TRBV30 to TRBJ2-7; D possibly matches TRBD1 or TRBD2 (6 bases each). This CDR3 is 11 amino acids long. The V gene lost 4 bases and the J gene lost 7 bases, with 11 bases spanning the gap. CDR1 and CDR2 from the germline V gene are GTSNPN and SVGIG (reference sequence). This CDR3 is CAWIRGEEQYF. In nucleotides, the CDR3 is TGTGCCTGGATAAGGGGGGAAGAGCAGTACTTC.

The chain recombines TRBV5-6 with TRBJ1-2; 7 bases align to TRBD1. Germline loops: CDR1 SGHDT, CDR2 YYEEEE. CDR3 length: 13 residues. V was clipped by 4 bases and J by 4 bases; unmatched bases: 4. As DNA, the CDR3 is TGTGCCAGCAGCCGGGGACAGATCTATGGCTACACCTTC. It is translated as CASSRGQIYGYTF.

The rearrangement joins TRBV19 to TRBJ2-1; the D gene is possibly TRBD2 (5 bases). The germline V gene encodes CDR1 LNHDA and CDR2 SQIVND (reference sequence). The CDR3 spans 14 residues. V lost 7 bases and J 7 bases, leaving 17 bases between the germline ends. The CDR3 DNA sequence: TGTGCCAGTACCATCACCCTTCGGGGTAATGAGCAGTTCTTC. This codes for CASTITLRGNEQFF.

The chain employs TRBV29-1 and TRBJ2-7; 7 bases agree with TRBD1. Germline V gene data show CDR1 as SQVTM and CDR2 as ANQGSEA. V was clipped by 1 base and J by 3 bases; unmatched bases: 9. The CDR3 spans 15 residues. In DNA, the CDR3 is TGCAGCGTTGAAGGCGAGACAGGGACCCTCTACGAGCAGTACTTC. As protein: CSVEGETGTLYEQYF.

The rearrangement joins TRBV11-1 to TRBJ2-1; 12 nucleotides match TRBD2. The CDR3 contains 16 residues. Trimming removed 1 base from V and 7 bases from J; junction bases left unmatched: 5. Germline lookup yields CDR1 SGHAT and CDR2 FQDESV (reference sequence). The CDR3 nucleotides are TGTGCCAGCAGCTTAGAACTAGCGGGAGGTGTAAATGAGCAGTTCTTC. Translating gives CASSLELAGGVNEQFF. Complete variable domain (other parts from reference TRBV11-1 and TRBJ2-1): EAEVAQSPRYKITEKSQAVAFWCDPISGHATLYWYRQILGQGPELLVQFQDESVVDDSQLPKDRFSAERLKGVDSTLKIQPAELGDSAMYLCASSLELAGGVNEQFFGPGTRLTVL.

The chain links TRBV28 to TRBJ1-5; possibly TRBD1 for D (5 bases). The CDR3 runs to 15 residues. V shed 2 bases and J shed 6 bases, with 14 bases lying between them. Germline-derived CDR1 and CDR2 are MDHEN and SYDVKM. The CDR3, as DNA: TGTGCCAGCAGTTTAGGACCTCAGGGAGGTCAGCCCCAGCATTTT. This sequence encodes CASSLGPQGGQPQHF.